This T cell receptor (beta chain) was found in a study of blood T cell repertoires in COVID-19. Trimming took off 5 bases at V and 7 bases at J, with 12 bases between the two ends. CDR3 length equals 13 residues. Looked up from germline, CDR1 is SGHTA and CDR2 is FQGTGA. Study processing details: From reference gene primer amplification, estimates of nucleated cell counts were derived. Clones were read by immunoSEQ multiplex PCR, and TCRdb kept only the in-frame ones, dropping some. V, J and clone size are taken as reported in that table, and D and trimming were inferred from the DNA itself. Seen here are about 50,000 clones, over 75% observed once, and the top ten hold 5.9%.

The material sequenced was peripheral blood. The chain joins TRBV7-3 to TRBJ2-1; perhaps TRBD1 as D (5 bases). This clonotype was obtained from a woman between 55 and 75 years old with acute or convalescent COVID-19. The CDR3 DNA is TGTGCCAGCAGCGGGATTAGGGGTAATGAGCAGTTCTTC. Its protein product is CASSGIRGNEQFF.